Below, 20 T cell receptor beta chains from the same sample are listed, as sequenced in a study of cytomegalovirus exposure and HLA in healthy donors. Amplification used 60 Vbeta primers and 13 Jbeta primers. Assay: immunoSEQ multiplex PCR; the TCRdb copy retains only in-frame clones and omits some. The sample holds 58,000 or so clones, less than 75% seen once. The sample comprised PBMCs. These TCRs come from a man in his fifties or sixties in good health and CMV-seropositive.

The V gene is TRBV9, the J gene TRBJ2-1; 11 bases match TRBD2. The length of the CDR3 is 14 residues. V dropped 4 bases and J dropped 8; count of bases not matched to a gene: 5. Looked up from germline, CDR1 is SGDLS and CDR2 is YYNGEE. The CDR3 nucleotides are TGTGCCAGCAGCCCCCGGACTAGCGGGCATGAGCAGTTCTTC. Protein sequence: CASSPRTSGHEQFF. Using reference TRBV9 and TRBJ2-1 for the parts outside the CDR3, the full variable domain is DSGVTQTPKHLITATGQRVTLRCSPRSGDLSVYWYQQSLDQGLQFLIQYYNGEERAKGNILERFSAQQFPDLHSELNLSSLELGDSALYFCASSPRTSGHEQFFGPGTRLTVL.

The chain has TRBV4-1 and TRBJ2-2, with a tentative D call TRBD2 (6 bases). The CDR3 is 17 residues long. Trimming removed 0 bases at V and 5 bases at J, with 16 bases between. Germline V gene data show CDR1 as MGHRA and CDR2 as YSYEKL. CDR3 sequence (DNA): TGCGCCAGCAGCCAAGATCTAGGAGCTCGGGGGACCGGGGAGCTGTTTTTT. Its protein product is CASSQDLGARGTGELFF.

The chain is built from TRBV10-3 and TRBJ2-7, with D perhaps matching TRBD1 (7 bases). The germline V and J ends were trimmed by 6 bases and 5 bases, with 14 bases remaining between them. Germline V gives CDR1 ENHRY, CDR2 SYGVKD. The CDR3 is made up of 13 amino acids. The CDR3 DNA reads as TGTGCCATCAGGAACACAGGGGAGGACGAGCAGTACTTC. Encoded protein: CAIRNTGEDEQYF.

The CDR3 DNA follows: TGTGCCAGTAGTAGCAACCCGCGACTATCTCGAGGCTACGAGCAGTACTTC. Encoded protein: CASSSNPRLSRGYEQYF. V gene TRBV19 combines with J gene TRBJ2-7, with TRBD2 as a possible D gene (5 bases). V shed 4 bases and J shed 3 bases, with 22 bases lying between them. This CDR3 is 17 amino acids long. Germline CDR1 is LNHDA and CDR2 is SQIVND (reference sequence).

This clone was counted between two and nine times. This chain links TRBV28 with TRBJ2-7; D is uncertain. CDR3 length: 15 residues. V was cut by 6 bases and J by 4 bases, with 19 bases left in between. The germline V gene encodes CDR1 MDHEN and CDR2 SYDVKM. The DNA of the CDR3 is TGTGCCAGCAGACCTCCCGGCAGGTGGGTGTACGAGCAGTACTTC. Amino acids: CASRPPGRWVYEQYF.

The rearrangement uses TRBV6-1 and TRBJ2-4; 11 bases fit TRBD2. CDR3 size: 20 residues. The junction had 12 bases not matched to a gene; V was cut back by 1 base and J by 1 base. CDR1 MNHNS and CDR2 SASEGT come from the germline V gene. CDR3: CASSEEQRTSGPAAKNIQYF. As DNA, the CDR3 is TGTGCCAGCAGTGAAGAGCAAAGGACTAGCGGGCCCGCTGCCAAAAACATTCAGTACTTC.

This clone was counted between two and nine times. V usage is TRBV30 and J usage is TRBJ1-2, with 9 positions matching TRBD1. CDR3 length: 13 residues. J lost 6 bases, V lost 1 base, and 3 bases had no gene match. Germline V gene lookup returns CDR1 GTSNPN and CDR2 SVGIG (reference sequence). Here the CDR3 DNA reads TGTGCCTGGAGTGGGAGACAGGGGGATGGCTACACCTTC. Amino acids: CAWSGRQGDGYTF.

The chain employs TRBV7-9 and TRBJ2-1; 11 bases map to TRBD1. Looked up from germline, CDR1 is SEHNR and CDR2 is FQNEAQ (reference sequence). Trimming removed 6 bases from V and 2 bases from J; junction bases left unmatched: 3. The CDR3 is 15 residues long. The chain's CDR3 is CASRPDRGPYNEQFF. The CDR3 nucleotides read TGTGCCAGCAGACCGGACAGGGGGCCCTACAATGAGCAGTTCTTC.

CDR3: CASSRAREQFF. CDR3 bases: TGTGCCAGCAGCCGCGCGAGGGAGCAGTTCTTC. This chain joins TRBV27 and TRBJ2-1, with D unresolved. V was clipped by 6 bases and J by 10 bases, with 10 bases between them. Germline loops: CDR1 MNHEY, CDR2 SMNVEV (reference sequence). This CDR3 has 11 amino acids.

Concerning this clone: Sequence at one end of the junction differs from germline and may be a read error. The gene calls are TRBV5-4 and TRBJ2-7; 10 bases map to TRBD1. CDR3 size: 14 residues. Germline-derived CDR1 and CDR2 are SGHNT and YYREEE (reference sequence). The DNA for the CDR3 is TGTGCCAGCAGCTCCGGGACAGGGGTCTACGAGCAGTGCTTC. This sequence encodes CASSSGTGVYEQCF.

The chain combines TRBV28 with TRBJ2-7, with 10 nucleotides matching TRBD1. This CDR3 has 16 amino acids. V lost 6 bases and J lost 0; bases outside the gene matches: 8. Per the germline V gene, CDR1 is MDHEN and CDR2 is SYDVKM. CDR3 bases: TGTGCCAGCAGCACGGACAGGGGGAGCTCCTCCTACGAGCAGTACTTC. Protein: CASSTDRGSSSYEQYF.

This clone was seen a few times. V is TRBV28 and J is TRBJ1-5; D is possibly TRBD1 (6 bases). In germline, CDR1 is MDHEN, CDR2 SYDVKM. V lost 1 base and J 4 bases, leaving 8 bases between the germline ends. The CDR3 is made up of 14 amino acids. The CDR3: CASSLFGQNQPQHF. CDR3 DNA sequence: TGTGCCAGCAGTTTATTCGGACAGAATCAGCCCCAGCATTTT.

This chain links TRBV19 with TRBJ1-1, with TRBD1 matching 7 bases. Trimming at V came to 3 bases and at J to 5 bases, leaving 6 bases not matched to a gene. The CDR3 sequence is 14 residues long. CDR1 and CDR2 (germline): LNHDA, SQIVND (reference sequence). The CDR3, as DNA: TGTGCCAGTAGTATCCAGGGGGATCAGACTGAAGCTTTCTTT. The encoded protein is CASSIQGDQTEAFF.

The rearrangement uses TRBV28 and TRBJ1-1, with 8 bases that match TRBD1. CDR1 is MDHEN and CDR2 is SYDVKM in the germline V gene. The CDR3 is made up of 16 amino acids. V shed 6 bases, J shed 4 bases, and the junction held 13 bases outside the gene matches. The CDR3 here is CASSYPGQGGGTEAFF. The CDR3 DNA follows: TGTGCCAGCAGCTATCCTGGACAGGGAGGGGGCACTGAAGCTTTCTTT.

In this sample, this clone turned up a few times. CDR3 amino acids: CASSQGVGELFF. DNA for the CDR3: TGTGCCAGCAGCCAGGGGGTTGGGGAGCTGTTTTTT. The chain joins TRBV5-6 to TRBJ2-2; 7 nucleotides agree with TRBD1. The germline gives CDR1 SGHDT, CDR2 YYEEEE. CDR3 length: 12 amino acids. The J segment lost 8 bases and the V segment lost 4 bases, leaving 2 bases of the junction unmatched.

The rearrangement links TRBV7-8 to TRBJ2-7, with TRBD1 identical over 8 bases. The germline gives CDR1 SGHVS, CDR2 FQNEAQ. V shed 1 base, J shed 2 bases, and the junction held 13 bases outside the gene matches. The CDR3 sequence is 18 residues long. CDR3 amino acids: CASSLGGIYRDRPYEQYF. The CDR3 DNA reads as TGTGCCAGCAGCTTAGGGGGGATCTACCGGGACAGGCCCTACGAGCAGTACTTC.

This rearrangement joins TRBV5-4 to TRBJ2-3; TRBD2 agrees at 8 bases. V was clipped by 3 bases and J by 5 bases; unmatched bases: 2. Germline V lookup: CDR1 SGHNT, CDR2 YYREEE (reference sequence). This CDR3 has 13 amino acids. CDR3 in amino acids: CASSSTSGDTQYF. The CDR3 DNA sequence: TGTGCCAGCAGCTCCACTAGCGGAGATACGCAGTATTTT.

The chain carries TRBV6-5 and TRBJ1-5; 8 nucleotides match TRBD1. Germline trimming cut 7 bases from V and 6 bases from J; bases unmatched to any gene: 5. Germline-derived CDR1 and CDR2 are MNHEY and SVGAGI. The CDR3 has 13 amino acids. CDR3 residues: CASTSGGRQPQHF. CDR3 DNA: TGTGCCAGCACCTCAGGGGGCCGTCAGCCCCAGCATTTT.

V and J are TRBV28 and TRBJ2-5; 8 bases agree with TRBD2. The V gene end was trimmed by 4 bases and the J gene end by 4 bases; junction bases not matched to a gene: 5. CDR1 and CDR2 (germline): MDHEN, SYDVKM. CDR3 length: 14 residues. As DNA, the CDR3 is TGTGCCAGCAGTTCGAGCGGGAGAGGAGAGACCCAGTACTTC. The encoded protein is CASSSSGRGETQYF.

This clone appeared a single time. V gene TRBV11-2 combines with J gene TRBJ2-7, with D possibly being TRBD2 (5 bases). Trimming took off 0 bases at V and 4 bases at J, with 16 bases between the two ends. The V gene's germline CDR1 is SGHAT and CDR2 FQNNGV. The CDR3 has 16 residues. The CDR3 DNA reads as TGTGCCAGCAGCTTAGATTCGGAGGCAGTGGCATACGAGCAGTACTTC. Amino acid sequence: CASSLDSEAVAYEQYF.